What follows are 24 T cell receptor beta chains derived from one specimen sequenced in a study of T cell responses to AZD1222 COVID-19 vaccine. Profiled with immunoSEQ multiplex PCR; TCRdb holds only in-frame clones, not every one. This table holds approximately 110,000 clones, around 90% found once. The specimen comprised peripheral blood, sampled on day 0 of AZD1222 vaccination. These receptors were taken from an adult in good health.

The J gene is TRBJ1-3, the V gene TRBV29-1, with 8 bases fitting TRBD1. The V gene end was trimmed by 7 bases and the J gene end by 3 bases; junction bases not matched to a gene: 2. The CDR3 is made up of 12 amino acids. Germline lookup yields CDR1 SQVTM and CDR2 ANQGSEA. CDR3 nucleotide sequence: TGCAGCGCTGGGACAGGTGGAAACACCATATATTTT. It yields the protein CSAGTGGNTIYF.

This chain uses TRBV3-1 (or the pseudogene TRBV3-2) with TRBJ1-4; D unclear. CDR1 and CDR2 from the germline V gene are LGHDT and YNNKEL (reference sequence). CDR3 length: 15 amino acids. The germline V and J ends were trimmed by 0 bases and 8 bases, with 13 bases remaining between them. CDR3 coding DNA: TGTGCCAGCAGCCAAGATCTGGGGAAGGGCGAAAAACTGTTTTTT. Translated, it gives CASSQDLGKGEKLFF.

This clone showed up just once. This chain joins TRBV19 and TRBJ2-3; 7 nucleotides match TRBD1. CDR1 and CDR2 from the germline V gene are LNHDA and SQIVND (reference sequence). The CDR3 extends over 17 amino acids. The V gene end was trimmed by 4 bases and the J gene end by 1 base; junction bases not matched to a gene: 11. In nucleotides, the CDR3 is TGTGCCAGTAGTAACCCACGTCCGGGACAGCGCACAGATACGCAGTATTTT. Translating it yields CASSNPRPGQRTDTQYF.

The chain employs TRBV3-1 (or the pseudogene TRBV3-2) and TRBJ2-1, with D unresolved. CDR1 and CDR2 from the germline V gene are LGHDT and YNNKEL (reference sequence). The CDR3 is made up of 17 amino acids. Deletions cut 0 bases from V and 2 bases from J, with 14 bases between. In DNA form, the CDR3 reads TGTGCCAGCAGCCAAGATTGGTCGTCAGCCGCCTACAATGAGCAGTTCTTC. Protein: CASSQDWSSAAYNEQFF.

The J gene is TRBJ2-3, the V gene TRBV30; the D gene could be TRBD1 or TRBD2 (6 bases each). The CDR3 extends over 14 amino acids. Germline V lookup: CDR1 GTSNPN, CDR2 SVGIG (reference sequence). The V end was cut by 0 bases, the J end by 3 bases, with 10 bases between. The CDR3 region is CAWSVGGRTDTQYF. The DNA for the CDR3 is TGTGCCTGGAGTGTGGGGGGCCGTACAGATACGCAGTATTTT.

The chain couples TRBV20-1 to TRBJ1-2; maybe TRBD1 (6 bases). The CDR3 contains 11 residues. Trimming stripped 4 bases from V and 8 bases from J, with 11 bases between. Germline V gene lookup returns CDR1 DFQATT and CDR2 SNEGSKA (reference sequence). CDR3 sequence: CSATGARGYTF. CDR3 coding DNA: TGCAGTGCTACGGGGGCTCGAGGCTACACCTTC.

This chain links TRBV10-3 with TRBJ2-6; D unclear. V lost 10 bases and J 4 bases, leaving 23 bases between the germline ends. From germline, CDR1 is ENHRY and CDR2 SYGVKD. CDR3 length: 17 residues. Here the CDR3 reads CATTPAENIAGANVLTF. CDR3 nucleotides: TGTGCCACCACCCCCGCCGAAAACATCGCCGGGGCCAACGTCCTGACTTTC.

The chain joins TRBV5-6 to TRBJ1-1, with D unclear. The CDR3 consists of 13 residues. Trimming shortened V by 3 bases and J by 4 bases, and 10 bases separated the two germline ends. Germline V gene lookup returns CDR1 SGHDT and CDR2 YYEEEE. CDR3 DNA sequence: TGTGCCAGCAGCTCCCGTAAGGGCACTGAAGCTTTCTTT. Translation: CASSSRKGTEAFF.

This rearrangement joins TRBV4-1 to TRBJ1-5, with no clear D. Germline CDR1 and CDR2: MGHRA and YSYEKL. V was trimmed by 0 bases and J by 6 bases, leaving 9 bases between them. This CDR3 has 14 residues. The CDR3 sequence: CASSQDRPSQPQHF. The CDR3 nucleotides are TGCGCCAGCAGCCAAGATCGCCCCAGTCAGCCCCAGCATTTT.

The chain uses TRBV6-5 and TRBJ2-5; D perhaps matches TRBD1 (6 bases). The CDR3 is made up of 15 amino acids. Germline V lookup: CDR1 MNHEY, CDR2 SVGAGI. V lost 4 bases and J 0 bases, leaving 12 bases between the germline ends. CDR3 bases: TGTGCCAGCAGTTCAGGGGATAGGAACCAAGAGACCCAGTACTTC. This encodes CASSSGDRNQETQYF.

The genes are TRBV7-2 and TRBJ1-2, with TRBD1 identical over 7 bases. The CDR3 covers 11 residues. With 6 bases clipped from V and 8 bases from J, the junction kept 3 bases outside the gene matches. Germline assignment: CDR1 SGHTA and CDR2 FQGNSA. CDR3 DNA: TGTGCCAGCAGTCGACAGGGAGGCTACACCTTC. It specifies CASSRQGGYTF.

CDR3 region: CASSSYRAEQFF. DNA for the CDR3: TGTGCCAGCAGCTCATACAGGGCTGAGCAGTTCTTC. J is TRBJ2-1 and V is TRBV7-9, with a weak D call TRBD1 (6 bases). V was clipped by 4 bases and J by 9 bases, with 10 bases between them. Germline CDR1 and CDR2: SEHNR and FQNEAQ (reference sequence). This CDR3 has 12 amino acids.

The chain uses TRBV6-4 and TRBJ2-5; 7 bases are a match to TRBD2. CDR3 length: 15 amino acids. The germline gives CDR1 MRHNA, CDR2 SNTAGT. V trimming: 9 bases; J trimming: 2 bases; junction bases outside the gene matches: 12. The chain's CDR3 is CARPSPSAGQETQYF. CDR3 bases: TGTGCCAGACCATCTCCCTCAGCGGGACAAGAGACCCAGTACTTC.

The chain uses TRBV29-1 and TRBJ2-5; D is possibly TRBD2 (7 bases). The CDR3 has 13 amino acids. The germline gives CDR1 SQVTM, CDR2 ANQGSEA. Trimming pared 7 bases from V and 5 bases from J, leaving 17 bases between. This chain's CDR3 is CSGLRGAGETQYF. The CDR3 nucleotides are TGCAGCGGGCTCCGGGGGGCCGGTGAGACCCAGTACTTC. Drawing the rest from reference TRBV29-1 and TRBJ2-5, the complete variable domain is SAVISQKPSRDICQRGTSLTIQCQVDSQVTMMFWYRQQPGQSLTLIATANQGSEATYESGFVIDKFPISRPNLTFSTLTVSNMSPEDSSIYLCSGLRGAGETQYFGPGTRLLVL.

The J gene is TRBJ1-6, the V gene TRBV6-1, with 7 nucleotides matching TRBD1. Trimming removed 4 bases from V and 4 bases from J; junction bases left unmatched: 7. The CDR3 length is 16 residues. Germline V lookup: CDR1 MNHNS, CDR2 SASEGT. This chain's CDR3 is CASSGTGLGYNSPLHF. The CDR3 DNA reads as TGTGCCAGCAGTGGGACAGGTTTGGGGTATAATTCACCCCTCCACTTT.

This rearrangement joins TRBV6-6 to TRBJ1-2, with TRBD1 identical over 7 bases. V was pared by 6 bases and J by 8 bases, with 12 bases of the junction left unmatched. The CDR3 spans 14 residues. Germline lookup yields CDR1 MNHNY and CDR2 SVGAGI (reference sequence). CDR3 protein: CASSRRGWDEGYTF. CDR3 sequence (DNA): TGTGCCAGCAGCCGCAGGGGGTGGGATGAAGGCTACACCTTC.

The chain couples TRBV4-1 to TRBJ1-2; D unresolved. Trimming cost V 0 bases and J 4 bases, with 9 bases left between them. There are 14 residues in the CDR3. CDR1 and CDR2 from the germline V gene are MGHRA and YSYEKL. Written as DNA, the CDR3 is TGCGCCAGCAGCCAAGAGGGTCTTTTCTATGGCTACACCTTC. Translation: CASSQEGLFYGYTF.

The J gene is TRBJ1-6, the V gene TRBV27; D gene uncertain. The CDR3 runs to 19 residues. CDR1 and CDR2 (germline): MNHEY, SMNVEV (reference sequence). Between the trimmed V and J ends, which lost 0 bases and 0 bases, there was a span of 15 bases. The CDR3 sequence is CASSLSAPTPSSYNSPLHF. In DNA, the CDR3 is TGTGCCAGCAGTTTATCGGCCCCCACACCGAGCTCCTATAATTCACCCCTCCACTTT.

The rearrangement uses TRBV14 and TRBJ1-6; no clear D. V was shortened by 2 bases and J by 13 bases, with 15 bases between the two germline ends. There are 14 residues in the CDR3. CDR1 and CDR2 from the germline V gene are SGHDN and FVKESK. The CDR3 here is CASSQRQAGEPLHF. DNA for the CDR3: TGTGCCAGCAGCCAACGTCAGGCCGGGGAGCCCCTCCACTTT.

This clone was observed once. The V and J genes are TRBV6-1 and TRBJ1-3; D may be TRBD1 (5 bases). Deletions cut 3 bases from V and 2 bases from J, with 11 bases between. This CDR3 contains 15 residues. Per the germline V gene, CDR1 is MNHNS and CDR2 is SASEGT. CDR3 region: CASSDFQGPGNTIYF. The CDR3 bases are TGTGCCAGCAGTGATTTTCAGGGACCTGGAAACACCATATATTTT.

CDR3 DNA: TGCGCCAGCAGCGTCACCGGGACAGGGGGGTACGAGCAGTACTTC. As protein: CASSVTGTGGYEQYF. The chain carries TRBV5-1 and TRBJ2-7, with 11 nucleotides matching TRBD1. V lost 4 bases to trimming and J lost 4 bases; unmatched junction nucleotides: 7. Germline-derived CDR1 and CDR2 are SGHRS and YFSETQ. The CDR3 runs to 15 residues.

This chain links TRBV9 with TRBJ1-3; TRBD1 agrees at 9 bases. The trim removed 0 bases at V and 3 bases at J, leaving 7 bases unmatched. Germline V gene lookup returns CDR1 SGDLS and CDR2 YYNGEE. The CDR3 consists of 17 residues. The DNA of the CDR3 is TGTGCCAGCAGCGTAGGCCAAGGACAGGGGCTTGGAAACACCATATATTTT. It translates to CASSVGQGQGLGNTIYF.

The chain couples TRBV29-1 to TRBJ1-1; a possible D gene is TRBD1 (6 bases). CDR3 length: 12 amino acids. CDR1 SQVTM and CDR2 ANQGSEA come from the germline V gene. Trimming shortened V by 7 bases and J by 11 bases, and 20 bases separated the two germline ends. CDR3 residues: CSAQFTGSRAFF. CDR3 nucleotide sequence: TGCAGCGCTCAGTTCACAGGGAGTCGGGCTTTCTTT.

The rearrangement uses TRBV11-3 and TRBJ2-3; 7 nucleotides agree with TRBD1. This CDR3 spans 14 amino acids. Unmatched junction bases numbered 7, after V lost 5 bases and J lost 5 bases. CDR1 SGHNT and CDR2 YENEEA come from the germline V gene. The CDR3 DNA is TGTGCCAGCAGCCCCCAAGGGGGCATAGATACGCAGTATTTT. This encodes CASSPQGGIDTQYF.